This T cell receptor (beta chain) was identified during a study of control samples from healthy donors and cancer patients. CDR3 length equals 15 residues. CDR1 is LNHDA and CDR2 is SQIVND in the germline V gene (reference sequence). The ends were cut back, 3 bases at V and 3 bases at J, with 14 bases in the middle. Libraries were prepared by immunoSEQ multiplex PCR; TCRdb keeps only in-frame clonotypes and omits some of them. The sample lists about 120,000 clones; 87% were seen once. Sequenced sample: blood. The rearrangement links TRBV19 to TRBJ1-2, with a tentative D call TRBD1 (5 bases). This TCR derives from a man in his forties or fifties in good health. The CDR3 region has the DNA TGTGCCAGTAGTATCGGGCCAGGGCTCCACTATGGCTACACCTTC. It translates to CASSIGPGLHYGYTF.